This passage covers 18 T cell receptor beta chains from one sample sequenced in a study of blood T cell repertoires in COVID-19. The repertoire was sequenced with immunoSEQ multiplex PCR; TCRdb's copy has only in-frame clones and lacks some. Seen here are roughly 97,000 clones, 70% to 85% observed once, and the top ten hold roughly 10%. Sequenced input: peripheral blood. These receptors were collected from a man in his sixties or seventies with acute or convalescent COVID-19.

The chain couples TRBV4-1 to TRBJ1-1; D gene uncertain. Germline V gene sequence: CDR1 MGHRA, CDR2 YSYEKL. V lost 0 bases to trimming and J lost 3 bases, with 8 bases between them. The CDR3 sequence is 14 residues long. The CDR3 bases are TGCGCCAGCAGCCAAGAAGACACCTACACTGAAGCTTTCTTT. It codes for CASSQEDTYTEAFF.

The V call is TRBV7-2, the J call TRBJ2-7; 8 nucleotides agree with TRBD1. V dropped 5 bases and J dropped 3; count of bases not matched to a gene: 9. The CDR3 contains 15 residues. In germline, CDR1 is SGHTA, CDR2 FQGNSA. The DNA of the CDR3 is TGTGCCAGCAGCCCCATCTCAGGGGGCTTCTACGAGCAGTACTTC. Translation: CASSPISGGFYEQYF. Based on the CDR3 plus reference TRBV7-2 and TRBJ2-7, the full variable domain is GAGVSQSPSNKVTEKGKDVELRCDPISGHTALYWYRQSLGQGLEFLIYFQGNSAPDKSGLPSDRFSAERTGGSVSTLTIQRTQQEDSAVYLCASSPISGGFYEQYFGPGTRLTVT.

V and J are TRBV6-5 and TRBJ1-1; 7 bases line up with TRBD1. The CDR3 is made up of 15 amino acids. CDR1 is MNHEY, CDR2 SVGAGI, per germline. V trimming: 6 bases; J trimming: 5 bases; junction bases outside the gene matches: 12. CDR3 nucleotides: TGTGCCAGCAGGTCTCGACAGGGTGGGGGGACTGAAGCTTTCTTT. It is translated as CASRSRQGGGTEAFF.

The chain joins TRBV18 to TRBJ1-1; D is uncertain. The germline V gene encodes CDR1 KGHSH and CDR2 LQKENI. V was pared by 4 bases and J by 1 base, with 10 bases between. CDR3 length: 14 residues. The CDR3 protein is CASSQIARNTEAFF. The DNA of the CDR3 is TGTGCCAGCTCACAAATAGCCAGGAACACTGAAGCTTTCTTT. Full variable domain (remainder filled in from reference TRBV18 and TRBJ1-1): NAGVMQNPRHLVRRRGQEARLRCSPMKGHSHVYWYRQLPEEGLKFMVYLQKENIIDESGMPKERFSAEFPKEGPSILRIQQVVRGDSAAYFCASSQIARNTEAFFGQGTRLTVV.

The rearrangement uses TRBV30 and TRBJ2-1, with D possibly being TRBD2 (6 bases). V was shortened by 4 bases and J by 9 bases, with 16 bases between the two germline ends. CDR1 and CDR2 from the germline V gene are GTSNPN and SVGIG (reference sequence). CDR3 length equals 13 residues. CDR3 loop: CAWTSVVFGEQFF. The CDR3 DNA follows: TGTGCCTGGACTAGCGTAGTATTCGGTGAGCAGTTCTTC. Filled out from reference TRBV30 and TRBJ2-1, the complete variable domain reads SQTIHQWPATLVQPVGSPLSLECTVEGTSNPNLYWYRQAAGRGLQLLFYSVGIGQISSEVPQNLSASRPQDRQFILSSKKLLLSDSGFYLCAWTSVVFGEQFFGPGTRLTVL.

This clone was detected a few times. The chain carries TRBV6-5 and TRBJ2-3, with 10 bases identical to TRBD2. V dropped 5 bases and J dropped 5; count of bases not matched to a gene: 1. The CDR3 has 13 residues. The germline V gene encodes CDR1 MNHEY and CDR2 SVGAGI. The CDR3 sequence is CASSPSGGDTQYF. For the CDR3, the DNA is TGTGCCAGCAGTCCTAGCGGGGGAGATACGCAGTATTTT.

V and J are TRBV2 and TRBJ2-5; D is perhaps TRBD2 (5 bases). V gave up 4 bases and J gave up 5 bases, with 14 bases separating them. This CDR3 is 14 amino acids long. Germline CDR1 is SNHLY and CDR2 is FYNNEI. Here the CDR3 reads CASSGTRRFETQYF. The CDR3 DNA follows: TGTGCCAGCAGTGGAACTAGACGATTCGAGACCCAGTACTTC. Full variable domain (rest looked up from reference TRBV2 and TRBJ2-5): EPEVTQTPSHQVTQMGQEVILRCVPISNHLYFYWYRQILGQKVEFLVSFYNNEISEKSEIFDDQFSVERPDGSNFTLKIRSTKLEDSAMYFCASSGTRRFETQYFGPGTRLLVL.

The V and J genes are TRBV6-5 and TRBJ1-2, with 8 bases that match TRBD1. V dropped 6 bases and J dropped 5; count of bases not matched to a gene: 5. The V gene's germline CDR1 is MNHEY and CDR2 SVGAGI. The CDR3 extends over 13 amino acids. CDR3 DNA sequence: TGTGCCAGCAGACGCGACAGGGGTTATGGCTACACCTTC. It yields the protein CASRRDRGYGYTF.

V gene TRBV18 combines with J gene TRBJ1-2; 11 positions match TRBD1. Per the germline V gene, CDR1 is KGHSH and CDR2 is LQKENI. J lost 5 bases, V lost 4 bases, and 12 bases had no gene match. This CDR3 contains 17 residues. The CDR3 nucleotides read TGTGCCAGCTCACAAGGGACAGGGGGTCAAGATGTTTATGGCTACACCTTC. Amino acid sequence: CASSQGTGGQDVYGYTF. Together with reference TRBV18 and TRBJ1-2, the CDR3 gives the full variable domain: NAGVMQNPRHLVRRRGQEARLRCSPMKGHSHVYWYRQLPEEGLKFMVYLQKENIIDESGMPKERFSAEFPKEGPSILRIQQVVRGDSAAYFCASSQGTGGQDVYGYTFGSGTRLTVV.

The V gene is TRBV6-4, the J gene TRBJ1-1; D remains ambiguous. CDR3 length: 13 residues. Germline V gives CDR1 MRHNA, CDR2 SNTAGT. The germline V and J ends were trimmed by 6 bases and 3 bases, with 11 bases remaining between them. The CDR3 sequence is CASSLHLDTEAFF. CDR3 in DNA: TGTGCCAGCAGCTTGCACTTGGACACTGAAGCTTTCTTT.

V usage is TRBV6-5 and J usage is TRBJ2-1; D perhaps matches TRBD2 (6 bases). The CDR3 totals 15 residues. Germline V lookup: CDR1 MNHEY, CDR2 SVGAGI. Trimming took off 2 bases at V and 8 bases at J, with 16 bases between the two ends. CDR3 nucleotide sequence: TGTGCCAGCAGTTACGAGGCCGGAGGGGTGGATGAGCAGTTCTTC. It translates to CASSYEAGGVDEQFF.

The chain joins TRBV27 to TRBJ2-5; 12 bases fit TRBD2. Per germline, CDR1 MNHEY and CDR2 SMNVEV (reference sequence). Trimming at V came to 3 bases and at J to 7 bases, leaving 6 bases not matched to a gene. The CDR3 totals 15 residues. CDR3: CASSFSSGRAVTQYF. The CDR3 bases are TGTGCCAGCAGTTTCTCTAGCGGGAGGGCCGTGACCCAGTACTTC.

The rearrangement links TRBV19 to TRBJ1-2; D remains ambiguous. The germline CDR1 and CDR2 sequences are LNHDA and SQIVND (reference sequence). This CDR3 has 15 amino acids. Trimming pared 8 bases from V and 0 bases from J, leaving 16 bases between. CDR3 sequence: CASRRPALANYGYTF. In DNA form, the CDR3 reads TGTGCCAGTCGGCGCCCCGCCCTAGCTAACTATGGCTACACCTTC.

This chain joins TRBV19 and TRBJ1-6; maybe TRBD1 (6 bases). The germline V and J ends were trimmed by 4 bases and 7 bases, with 14 bases remaining between them. This CDR3 has 15 amino acids. Germline lookup yields CDR1 LNHDA and CDR2 SQIVND (reference sequence). This CDR3 reads CASSNRGGNNSPLHF. CDR3 sequence (DNA): TGTGCCAGTAGTAATAGGGGGGGTAACAATTCACCCCTCCACTTT.

V is TRBV5-6 and J is TRBJ1-5, with 7 bases identical to TRBD1. The CDR3 is 18 residues long. V trimming: 4 bases; J trimming: 0 bases; junction bases outside the gene matches: 13. Germline values: CDR1 SGHDT, CDR2 YYEEEE. Here the CDR3 reads CASSNFGTASYSNQPQHF. In DNA, the CDR3 is TGTGCCAGCAGCAATTTCGGGACAGCAAGCTATAGCAATCAGCCCCAGCATTTT.

This rearrangement joins TRBV10-3 to TRBJ1-3; D is uncertain. The germline V and J ends were trimmed by 0 bases and 0 bases, with 6 bases remaining between them. The CDR3 sequence is 15 residues long. Germline V gives CDR1 ENHRY, CDR2 SYGVKD. CDR3: CAISESIYSGNTIYF. CDR3 nucleotides: TGTGCCATCAGTGAGTCTATCTACTCTGGAAACACCATATATTTT.

This chain connects TRBV6-1 to TRBJ1-2; no clear D gene. The CDR3 consists of 15 residues. V was pared by 0 bases and J by 4 bases, with 12 bases between. Germline-derived CDR1 and CDR2 are MNHNS and SASEGT. CDR3 loop: CASSEARGWIYGYTF. The CDR3 DNA reads as TGTGCCAGCAGTGAAGCGAGAGGGTGGATCTATGGCTACACCTTC.

The chain combines TRBV20-1 with TRBJ2-7; TRBD1 might be the D (7 bases). Germline V gene data show CDR1 as DFQATT and CDR2 as SNEGSKA (reference sequence). The CDR3 runs to 13 residues. Trimming stripped 3 bases from V and 3 bases from J, with 12 bases between. The CDR3 DNA is TGCAGTGCTAGTTTTCAGGGGGGCTACGAGCAGTACTTC. Its translation: CSASFQGGYEQYF.